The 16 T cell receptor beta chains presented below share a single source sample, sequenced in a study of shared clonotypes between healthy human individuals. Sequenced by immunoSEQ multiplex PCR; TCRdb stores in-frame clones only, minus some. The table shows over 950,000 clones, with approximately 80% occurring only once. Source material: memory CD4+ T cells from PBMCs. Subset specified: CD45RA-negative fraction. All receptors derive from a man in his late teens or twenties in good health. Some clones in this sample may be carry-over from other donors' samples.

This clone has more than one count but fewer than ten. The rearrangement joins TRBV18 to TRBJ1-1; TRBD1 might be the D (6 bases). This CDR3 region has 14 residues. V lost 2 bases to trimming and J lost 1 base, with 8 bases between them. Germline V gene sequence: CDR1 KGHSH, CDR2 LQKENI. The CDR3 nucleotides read TGTGCCAGCTCACCAGGACAGACGAACACTGAAGCTTTCTTT. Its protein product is CASSPGQTNTEAFF.

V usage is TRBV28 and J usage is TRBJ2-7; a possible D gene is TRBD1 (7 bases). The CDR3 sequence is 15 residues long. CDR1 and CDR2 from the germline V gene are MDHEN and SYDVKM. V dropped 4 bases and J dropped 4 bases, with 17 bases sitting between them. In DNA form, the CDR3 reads TGTGCCAGCAGTTACCAGGGGGGAAAATTTTACGAGCAGTACTTC. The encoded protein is CASSYQGGKFYEQYF. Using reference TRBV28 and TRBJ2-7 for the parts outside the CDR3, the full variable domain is DVKVTQSSRYLVKRTGEKVFLECVQDMDHENMFWYRQDPGLGLRLIYFSYDVKMKEKGDIPEGYSVSREKKERFSLILESASTNQTSMYLCASSYQGGKFYEQYFGPGTRLTVT.

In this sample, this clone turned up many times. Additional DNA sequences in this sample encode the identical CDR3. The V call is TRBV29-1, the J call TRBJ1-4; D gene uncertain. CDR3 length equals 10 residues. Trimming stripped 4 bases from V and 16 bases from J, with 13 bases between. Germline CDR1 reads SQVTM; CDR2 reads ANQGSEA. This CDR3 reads CSVVEVLQFF. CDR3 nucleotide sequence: TGCAGCGTTGTGGAGGTTTTGCAGTTTTTT.

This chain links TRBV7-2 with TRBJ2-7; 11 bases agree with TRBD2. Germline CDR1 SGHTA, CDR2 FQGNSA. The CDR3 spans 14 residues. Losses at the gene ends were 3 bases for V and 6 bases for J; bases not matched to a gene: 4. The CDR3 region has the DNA TGTGCCAGCAGCTTGGGACTAGCGGTTGCCGAGCAGTACTTC. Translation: CASSLGLAVAEQYF.

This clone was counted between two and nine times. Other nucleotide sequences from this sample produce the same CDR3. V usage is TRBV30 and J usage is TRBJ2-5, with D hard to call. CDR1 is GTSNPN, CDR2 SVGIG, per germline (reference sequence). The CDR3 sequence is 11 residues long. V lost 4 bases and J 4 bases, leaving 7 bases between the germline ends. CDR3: CAWTLGETQYF. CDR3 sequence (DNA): TGTGCCTGGACACTTGGAGAGACCCAGTACTTC.

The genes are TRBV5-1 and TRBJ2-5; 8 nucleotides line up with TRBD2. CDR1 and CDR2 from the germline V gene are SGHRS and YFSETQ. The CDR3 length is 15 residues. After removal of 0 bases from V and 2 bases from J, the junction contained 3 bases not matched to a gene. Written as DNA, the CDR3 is TGCGCCAGCAGCTTGGCCCCTAGCGGGCAAGAGACCCAGTACTTC. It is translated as CASSLAPSGQETQYF.

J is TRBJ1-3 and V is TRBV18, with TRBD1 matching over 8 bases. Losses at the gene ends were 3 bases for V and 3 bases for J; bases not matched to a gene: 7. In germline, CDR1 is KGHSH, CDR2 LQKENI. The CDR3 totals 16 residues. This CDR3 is CASSPPGQDGGNTIYF. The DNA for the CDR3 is TGTGCCAGCTCACCTCCGGGACAGGACGGTGGAAACACCATATATTTT.

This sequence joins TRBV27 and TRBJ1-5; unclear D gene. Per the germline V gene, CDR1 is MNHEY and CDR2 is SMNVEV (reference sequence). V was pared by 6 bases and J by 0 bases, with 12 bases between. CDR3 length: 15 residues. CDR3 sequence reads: CASRGALHSNQPQHF. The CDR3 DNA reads TGTGCCAGCAGGGGAGCCCTACATAGCAATCAGCCCCAGCATTTT.

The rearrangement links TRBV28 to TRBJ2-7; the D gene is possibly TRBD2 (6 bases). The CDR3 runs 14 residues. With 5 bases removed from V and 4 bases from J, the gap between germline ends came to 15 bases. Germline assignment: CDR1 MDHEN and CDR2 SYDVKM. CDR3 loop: CASSHGTLVYEQYF. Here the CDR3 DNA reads TGTGCCAGCAGTCACGGGACTCTTGTATACGAGCAGTACTTC.

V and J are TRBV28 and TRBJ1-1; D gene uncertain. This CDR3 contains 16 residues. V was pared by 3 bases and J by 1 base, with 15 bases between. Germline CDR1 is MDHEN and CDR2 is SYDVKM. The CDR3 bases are TGTGCCAGCAGTTTTTTTGGCAGAGCCCGGAACACTGAAGCTTTCTTT. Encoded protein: CASSFFGRARNTEAFF.

CDR3: CASSPRGPLNQPQHF. The CDR3 nucleotides read TGTGCCAGCAGTCCTAGGGGGCCGCTTAATCAGCCCCAGCATTTT. The V gene is TRBV27, the J gene TRBJ1-5; 7 bases match TRBD1. CDR1 MNHEY and CDR2 SMNVEV come from the germline V gene (reference sequence). Trimming at V came to 5 bases and at J to 4 bases, leaving 8 bases not matched to a gene. The CDR3 contains 15 residues.

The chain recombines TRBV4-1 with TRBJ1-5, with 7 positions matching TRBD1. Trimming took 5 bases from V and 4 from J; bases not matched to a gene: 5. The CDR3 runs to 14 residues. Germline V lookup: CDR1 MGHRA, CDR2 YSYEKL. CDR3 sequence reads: CASSLPGQNQPQHF. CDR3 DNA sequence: TGCGCCAGCAGCTTACCGGGACAGAATCAGCCCCAGCATTTT.

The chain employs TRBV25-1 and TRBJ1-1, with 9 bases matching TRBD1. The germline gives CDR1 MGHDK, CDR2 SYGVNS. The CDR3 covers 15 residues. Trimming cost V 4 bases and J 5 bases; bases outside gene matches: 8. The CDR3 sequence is CASSGRTGVGTEAFF. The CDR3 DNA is TGTGCCAGCAGTGGTAGGACAGGGGTGGGGACTGAAGCTTTCTTT.

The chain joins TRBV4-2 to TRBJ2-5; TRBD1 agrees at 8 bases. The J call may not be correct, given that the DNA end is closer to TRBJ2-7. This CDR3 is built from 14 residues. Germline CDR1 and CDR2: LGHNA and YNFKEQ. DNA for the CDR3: TGTGCCAGCAGCCAAGCAGGGGGCTACTACGAGCAGTACTTC. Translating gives CASSQAGGYYEQYF.

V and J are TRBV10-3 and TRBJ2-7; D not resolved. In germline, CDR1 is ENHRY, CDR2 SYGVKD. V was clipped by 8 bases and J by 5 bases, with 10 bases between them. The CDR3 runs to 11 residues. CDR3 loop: CAIGRSHEQYF. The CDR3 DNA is TGTGCCATCGGGCGGTCGCACGAGCAGTACTTC.

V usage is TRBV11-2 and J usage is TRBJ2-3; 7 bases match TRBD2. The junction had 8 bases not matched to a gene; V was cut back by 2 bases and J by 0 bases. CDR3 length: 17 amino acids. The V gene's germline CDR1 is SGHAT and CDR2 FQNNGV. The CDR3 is CASSLMASGSSTDTQYF. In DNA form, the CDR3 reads TGTGCCAGCAGCTTAATGGCTAGCGGTTCTAGCACAGATACGCAGTATTTT.